The TCR beta chain described here comes from a study of radiation and T cells in renal cell carcinoma (dated by TCRdb to 2020 to 2022). For context, the study as a whole: A total of some 55 samples underwent TCR beta sequencing, made up of some 26 tumors and roughly 27 peripheral blood samples. In the approximately 57 samples combined, 4,016,671 unique CDR3 nucleotide sequences were found, encoding about 2.7 million unique CDR3 amino acid sequences. Findings and caveats that apply to the study as a whole: With a single-armed trial design, the study had no way to address how radiation dose or scheduling affects the TCR repertoire. Higher TCR clonality was observed in irradiated tumors than in controls, with an average of about 50% of the repertoire accounted for by the top 100 clonotypes, compared with 43% in nephrectomy-only tumors. Because only small tumor regions of roughly 1 g were available, intratumoral heterogeneity was not captured. Irradiated tumors contained more dominant CDR3 motifs, and these motifs occupied a larger share of the repertoire than in control tumors.

This sample's time point label indicates: tumor resected at nephrectomy. Per the publication, the treatment or condition label means: treatment-naive control, cytoreductive nephrectomy. For controls, tumors were taken from treatment-naive renal cell carcinoma patients who had cytoreductive nephrectomy with no radiation beforehand. Renal cell carcinoma with clear cell pathology was present in all patients. The control tumors sequenced for TCR were resected between about 2010 and 2015 from approximately twelve males and a few females whose median age was around 60 years (range roughly 40 to 85). The tumors were dissociated mechanically, digested with collagenase/hyaluronidase at 37 degrees C, processed in gentleMACS C tubes, and kept in liquid nitrogen. Genomic DNA for TCR sequencing was prepared using the QIAamp DNA Blood Mini Kit (Qiagen). The analyses included only samples that passed all quality control checks.

With respect to this clone: The specificity of this receptor is unknown. No per-base quality is available; no much larger clone lies one base away.

In the germline V gene (reference sequence), CDR1 corresponds to MNHEY and CDR2 to SMNVEV. V sheds 0 bases and J sheds 1 base, leaving 13 bases between their ends. The CDR3 holds 16 amino acids from the cysteine to the phenylalanine. Only the CDR3 DNA stays, 48 bases, in frame from base 1. Following the manufacturer's recommendations, the immunoSEQ kit was used to generate TCR beta libraries from genomic DNA. To prepare libraries, a first multiplex PCR with proprietary primers was run, followed by a second PCR that added unique barcodes, and a bead cleanup was done after each round. Each sample batch included a kit-provided positive control reaction and a negative control reaction. The final libraries underwent checking on an Agilent 4200 TapeStation D1000 ScreenTape, volumetric pooling, and quantification by qPCR. Sequencing ran on an Illumina NextSeq500 with a MidOutput 150-cycle cartridge, using 156 Read1 and 15 Index1 cycles with kit custom primers. The pooled library was loaded at roughly 0.96 pM, with a roughly 21% PhiX control spiked in. In the paper's pipeline: The vendor-processed data were analyzed in R, and a clonotype was defined as all T cells that share the same CDR3 nucleotide sequence. In the clone abundance analyses, frequencies in each sample were normalized to that sample's 10,000 most abundant clones. Public T cell clones, which averaged fewer than five per sample, were removed prior to analysis. Dominant motif analysis used ImmunoMap with the PAM10 matrix, gap penalty 30 and homology threshold 0.3; motifs with cumulative frequency at least 0.01 counted as dominant. The source is immuneACCESS, and TCRdb retained only in-frame sequences with V and J called. Part of the clones is not carried over; for the studies checked, unresolved V genes explain less than half of this, and the remainder is unexplained. V, J and clone size were drawn from that table, and D and trimming were deduced from the DNA. Across this sample there are 15,000 to 20,000 clones, with roughly three fifths seen only once. 33% of the sample lies in the top ten.

The chain is encoded by TRBV27 joined to TRBJ2-7; the D match is possibly TRBD1 or TRBD2, with 7 bases aligned in each. The sequencing here drew on tumor tissue, taken from a patient whose treatment was nephrectomy without radiotherapy. This sequence was found in a man over 45 with renal cell carcinoma. The nucleotides read TGTGCCAGCAGTTTATCGGCAGGGGGGGATTCCTACGAGCAGTACTTC. Its translation is CASSLSAGGDSYEQYF.